This is a list of T cell receptor beta chains from one sample in a study of patients and donors after allogeneic stem cell transplantation. Each CDR3 protein is one row after TCRdb ran MiXCR on the RT-PCR reads. The sample lists approximately 160,000 distinct CDR3 sequences; approximately 24% were seen once. The sample taken for sequencing was blood, either unsorted or a sorted T cell fraction (not recorded which). These receptors all come from a human donor who was either an allogeneic HSCT recipient or a stem cell or donor lymphocyte infusion donor (not recorded which). It is not recorded whose cells these are; they may come from a transplant donor. Each CDR3 is given with its conserved first and last residue. A D gene is named only where the DNA matches it firmly. Not every row has a clone size; where given, it reads once, few, many or a size class.

TRBJ2-7,.,TRBV12-3/TRBV12-4,.,CASSFNLYEQYF,TGTGCCAGCAGTTTTAATCTCTACGAGCAGTACTTC
TRBJ1-2,many,TRBV20-1,.,CSARREGSYGYTF,TGCAGTGCTAGAAGGGAGGGTAGCTATGGCTACACCTTC
TRBJ1-1,.,TRBV10-3,.,CAISRDTLLDTEAFF,TGTGCCATCAGCCGTGACACCTTATTAGACACTGAAGCTTTCTTT
TRBJ1-2,few,TRBV10-3,TRBD1,CAISGTGRGYGYTF,TGTGCCATCAGTGGGACAGGTCGAGGCTATGGCTACACCTTC
TRBJ2-3,.,TRBV7-2,.,CASSGASSDTQYF,TGTGCCAGCAGCGGGGCTAGCTCCGATACGCAGTATTTT
TRBJ1-2,.,TRBV9,.,CASSGGTKGYTF,TGTGCCAGCAGCGGCGGGACGAAAGGCTACACCTTC
TRBJ1-3,once,TRBV7-9,TRBD1,CASSKRDRLHSGNTIYF,TGTGCCAGCAGCAAGAGGGACAGACTTCACTCTGGAAACACCATATATTTT
TRBJ1-2,few,TRBV18,.,CASSPVQGGGYGYTF,TGTGCCAGCTCACCGGTGCAGGGTGGCGGCTATGGCTACACCTTC
TRBJ1-6,few,TRBV2,TRBD1,CASRRDRDSPLHF,TGTGCCAGCAGGAGGGACAGAGATTCACCCCTCCACTTT
TRBJ2-3,once,TRBV28,TRBD2,CASSQMYRGGTQYF,TGTGCCAGCAGTCAAATGTATCGGGGGGGCACGCAGTATTTT
TRBJ2-5,.,TRBV29-1,.,CSVEERQYETQYF,TGCAGCGTTGAAGAGCGCCAGTATGAGACCCAGTACTTC
TRBJ2-1,.,TRBV7-9,TRBD2,CASSPPTSGVDNEQFF,TGTGCCAGCAGCCCCCCGACTAGCGGGGTCGACAATGAGCAGTTCTTC
TRBJ1-1,few,TRBV20-1,.,CSARAGHSNTEAFF,TGCAGTGCTAGGGCGGGTCACTCGAACACTGAAGCTTTCTTT
TRBJ1-5,few,TRBV2,TRBD1,CASRRRDRSYSNQPQHF,TGTGCCAGCAGACGCCGGGACAGGAGTTATAGCAATCAGCCCCAGCATTTT
TRBJ1-1,few,TRBV5-1,.,CASSSQGTEAFF,TGCGCCAGCAGTTCCCAGGGAACTGAAGCTTTCTTT
TRBJ2-5,few,TRBV21-1,.,CASSKGGSQYF,TGTGCCAGCAGCAAAGGGGGCAGTCAGTACTTC
TRBJ2-7,.,TRBV29-1,.,CSVEEAGRRPGEQYF,TGCAGCGTTGAAGAAGCCGGCAGGCGCCCAGGGGAGCAGTACTTC
TRBJ1-2,.,TRBV20-1,.,CSARDESGDRGYTF,TGCAGTGCTAGAGATGAGTCTGGGGATCGTGGCTACACCTTC